Sequencing of this TCR beta chain was carried out in a study of OX40 agonist ivuxolimab in advanced cancers. Study-level background: Patients received ivuxolimab, an agonistic anti-OX40 (CD134) antibody. Patients got intravenous ivuxolimab at 0.01 to 10 mg/kg every 2 weeks. A male proportion of 82.7% was recorded, with mean age approximately 56 years and range about 20 to 79.

Study results and limitations: At 0.1-3.0 mg/kg, partial responders had clonal expansion among the lowest observed.

Sequenced by immunoSEQ multiplex PCR; TCRdb stores in-frame clones only, minus some. This sample yields over 45,000 clones, of which over 85% are seen a single time; about 17% belongs to the top ten. Turning to this clone: Its target is not known.

Losses at the gene ends were 0 bases for V and 2 bases for J; bases not matched to a gene: 11. Looked up from germline, CDR1 is LGHNA and CDR2 is YSLEER. This CDR3 region has 20 residues. This TCR derives from an adult with an advanced solid tumor such as melanoma, head and neck, liver or kidney cancer. Specimen: CD4+ or CD8+ T cells sorted from blood, collected in a trial of the OX40 agonist ivuxolimab. The V call is TRBV4-3, the J call TRBJ2-5; TRBD2 matches at 14 bases. For the CDR3, the DNA is TGCGCCAGCAGCCAAGAGAGAGCGACTAGCGGGAGGGGCTTACAAGAGACCCAGTACTTC. Encoded protein: CASSQERATSGRGLQETQYF.